This T cell receptor beta chain was captured in a study of T cell repertoires in cytomegalovirus infection. The overall study: In public TCR beta signatures, there were indications of both CMV infection and matching HLA type.

One entry per CDR3 protein results from TCRdb running MiXCR on the reads. The table lists over 300,000 distinct CDR3 sequences, 17% of them singletons. V lost 5 bases and J 2 bases, leaving 22 bases between the germline ends. Germline values: CDR1 DFQATT, CDR2 SNEGSKA (reference sequence). The CDR3 consists of 16 residues. This receptor was identified in a human donor in good health (CMV status not recorded). Some clones in this sample may be carry-over from other donors' samples. Sequenced material: PBMCs. V and J are TRBV20-1 and TRBJ2-7; perhaps TRBD1 as D (6 bases). In nucleotides, the CDR3 is TGCAGTGCTTCCCGACAGGCTCGAGGCTACGCCTACGAGCAGTACTTC. It translates to CSASRQARGYAYEQYF.